Below, 21 T cell receptor beta chains from the same sample are listed, as sequenced in a study of Ad26.COV2.S vaccination and SARS-CoV-2 variants. TCRdb keeps only in-frame clones here, not all; method: immunoSEQ multiplex PCR. The sample lists about 390,000 clones; around nine tenths were seen once. The treatment was: 15 to 20 received Ad26.COV2.S at low or high dose, single or two shots; about 5 received placebo; per-sample allocation not given. All samples were drawn on day 63, counting from the first vaccine or placebo injection. The sequencing here drew on peripheral blood, taken in a trial of Ad26.COV2.S vaccine versus placebo. All receptors come from a person between 18 and 65 years old who received the Ad26.COV2.S COVID-19 vaccine or a placebo.

The V and J genes are TRBV11-2 and TRBJ2-7; D perhaps matches TRBD1 (6 bases). The CDR3 is made up of 16 amino acids. The germline V gene encodes CDR1 SGHAT and CDR2 FQNNGV. Trimming took 5 bases from V and 3 from J, leaving 20 bases between them. CDR3 amino acids: CASSLPPDRANYEQYF. The CDR3 DNA is TGTGCCAGCAGCCTCCCCCCGGACAGAGCGAACTACGAGCAGTACTTC.

V is TRBV7-2 and J is TRBJ1-3; D is ambiguous. CDR3 length: 16 amino acids. V was shortened by 3 bases and J by 0 bases, with 12 bases between the two germline ends. Germline CDR1 SGHTA, CDR2 FQGNSA. The CDR3 sequence is CASSFPLAASGNTIYF. The CDR3 DNA reads as TGTGCCAGCAGCTTTCCACTGGCAGCCTCTGGAAACACCATATATTTT.

This clone was seen only a few times. The genes are TRBV2 and TRBJ2-5; 9 bases align to TRBD1. Germline CDR1 SNHLY, CDR2 FYNNEI. There are 15 residues in the CDR3. With 6 bases clipped from V and 6 bases from J, the junction kept 11 bases outside the gene matches. The CDR3 reads CASSAETGGAQTQYF. CDR3 in DNA: TGTGCCAGCAGCGCCGAAACAGGGGGCGCTCAGACCCAGTACTTC.

The chain is built from TRBV9 and TRBJ1-2; 10 nucleotides match TRBD1. Trimming removed 0 bases from V and 4 bases from J; junction bases left unmatched: 3. CDR1 is SGDLS and CDR2 is YYNGEE in the germline V gene. There are 15 residues in the CDR3. The CDR3 DNA follows: TGTGCCAGCAGCGTAGGAGGGACAGGGGTCTATGGCTACACCTTC. Residues: CASSVGGTGVYGYTF.

The V call is TRBV10-1, the J call TRBJ2-3, with unresolved D. With 0 bases removed from V and 1 base from J, the gap between germline ends came to 5 bases. Germline CDR1 reads WNHNN; CDR2 reads SYGVQD (reference sequence). The CDR3 is made up of 14 amino acids. In DNA, the CDR3 is TGCGCCAGCAGTGAGTCGATCGGCACAGATACGCAGTATTTT. This codes for CASSESIGTDTQYF.

The chain links TRBV6-5 to TRBJ1-3; D is undetermined. Trimming took 6 bases from V and 4 from J, leaving 16 bases between them. Per germline, CDR1 MNHEY and CDR2 SVGAGI. There are 15 residues in the CDR3. CDR3 in amino acids: CASSPGSDEGNTIYF. The CDR3 DNA reads TGTGCCAGCAGCCCGGGGTCTGATGAAGGAAACACCATATATTTT.

The table lists this clone with a count of one. V usage is TRBV30 and J usage is TRBJ1-2; D uncertain. The CDR3 contains 13 residues. CDR1 and CDR2 from the germline V gene are GTSNPN and SVGIG (reference sequence). V was trimmed by 2 bases and J by 1 base, leaving 8 bases between them. CDR3 in amino acids: CAWSPDGNYGYTF. The CDR3 region has the DNA TGTGCCTGGAGTCCGGACGGTAACTATGGCTACACCTTC.

V and J are TRBV3-1 (or the pseudogene TRBV3-2) and TRBJ1-5, with 8 positions matching TRBD1. The V gene's germline CDR1 is LGHDT and CDR2 YNNKEL (reference sequence). This CDR3 contains 15 residues. The J segment lost 7 bases and the V segment lost 1 base, leaving 6 bases of the junction unmatched. CDR3 amino acids: CASSQGTGFGQPQHF. CDR3 DNA: TGTGCCAGCAGCCAAGGGACAGGGTTTGGGCAGCCCCAGCATTTT.

The chain recombines TRBV18 with TRBJ2-2; the match to TRBD1 covers 8 bases. V shed 6 bases, J shed 7 bases, and the junction held 10 bases outside the gene matches. CDR1 is KGHSH and CDR2 is LQKENI in the germline V gene. This CDR3 region has 15 residues. The CDR3 loop is CASSQRGQDHGELFF. DNA for the CDR3: TGTGCCAGCTCCCAACGGGGACAGGACCACGGGGAGCTGTTTTTT.

The chain combines TRBV24-1 with TRBJ1-5; 9 bases are shared with TRBD1. Germline-derived CDR1 and CDR2 are KGHDR and SFDVKD. J lost 7 bases, V lost 4 bases, and 7 bases had no gene match. This CDR3 comprises 15 residues. CDR3 sequence reads: CATSDGGQGGQPQHF. In nucleotides, the CDR3 is TGTGCCACCAGTGACGGGGGACAGGGTGGACAGCCCCAGCATTTT.

The chain has TRBV18 and TRBJ2-5, with D uncertain. Deletions cut 3 bases from V and 0 bases from J, with 8 bases between. Looked up from germline, CDR1 is KGHSH and CDR2 is LQKENI. This CDR3 is built from 14 residues. For the CDR3, the DNA is TGTGCCAGCTCACCGGGAATAGACCAAGAGACCCAGTACTTC. As protein: CASSPGIDQETQYF.

The chain recombines TRBV2 with TRBJ2-1, with D possibly being TRBD2 (6 bases). V lost 4 bases and J lost 3, with 10 bases in between. Germline CDR1 SNHLY, CDR2 FYNNEI. This CDR3 contains 14 residues. The CDR3 loop is CASSVAADYNEQFF. In DNA form, the CDR3 reads TGTGCCAGCAGTGTAGCGGCTGACTACAATGAGCAGTTCTTC.

The chain couples TRBV25-1 to TRBJ2-7; perhaps TRBD2 as D (5 bases). The germline CDR1 and CDR2 sequences are MGHDK and SYGVNS. The CDR3 sequence is 14 residues long. V was pared by 4 bases and J by 2 bases, with 12 bases between. The CDR3 here is CASSGGKPTYEQYF. As DNA, the CDR3 is TGTGCCAGCAGTGGAGGGAAACCTACCTACGAGCAGTACTTC.

In this sample, this clone turned up once. The chain joins TRBV2 to TRBJ1-1; D gene unclear. The germline V gene encodes CDR1 SNHLY and CDR2 FYNNEI. V lost 10 bases, J lost 0 bases, and 15 bases lay in between. The CDR3 extends over 14 amino acids. CDR3 nucleotide sequence: TGTGCCACCGCGCCCCAGCCTTTGAACACTGAAGCTTTCTTT. Its protein product is CATAPQPLNTEAFF.

The chain has TRBV5-1 and TRBJ1-1; D remains unclear. In germline, CDR1 is SGHRS, CDR2 YFSETQ. V lost 0 bases, J lost 5 bases, and 8 bases lay in between. CDR3 length equals 13 residues. In nucleotides, the CDR3 is TGCGCCAGCAGCTTGGCCGCTGGGACTGAAGCTTTCTTT. Residues: CASSLAAGTEAFF.

The rearrangement links TRBV4-3 to TRBJ2-2, with D possibly being TRBD2 (6 bases). CDR3 size: 14 residues. Germline lookup yields CDR1 LGHNA and CDR2 YSLEER. V was trimmed by 5 bases and J by 6 bases, leaving 13 bases between them. The CDR3 DNA sequence: TGCGCCAGCAGCGTCGGGGCGGGGTCCGGGGAGCTGTTTTTT. It encodes CASSVGAGSGELFF.

The genes are TRBV7-2 and TRBJ2-3; a weak D match, TRBD1 (5 bases). Per the germline V gene, CDR1 is SGHTA and CDR2 is FQGNSA. This CDR3 is built from 14 residues. Trimming shortened V by 4 bases and J by 6 bases, and 14 bases separated the two germline ends. The CDR3 DNA is TGTGCCAGCAGCTCCTTGGACACATCCGATACGCAGTATTTT. Its translation is CASSSLDTSDTQYF.

The CDR3 region is CASSQERDREETQYF. In nucleotides, the CDR3 is TGCGCCAGCAGCCAAGAACGGGATCGAGAAGAGACCCAGTACTTC. This chain connects TRBV4-3 to TRBJ2-5; possible D gene TRBD2, 5 bases. The length of the CDR3 is 15 residues. V was clipped by 0 bases and J by 3 bases, with 11 bases between them. Per the germline V gene, CDR1 is LGHNA and CDR2 is YSLEER.

The chain uses TRBV21-1 and TRBJ1-4. TRBV21-1 is reported as a pseudogene. The length of the CDR3 is 13 residues. In nucleotides, the CDR3 is TGTGCCAGCAGCAAAGAACTTAATGAAAAACTGTTTTTT. It codes for CASSKELNEKLFF.

V is TRBV5-5 and J is TRBJ1-5; D possibly corresponds to TRBD1 (5 bases). V shed 2 bases and J shed 2 bases, with 11 bases lying between them. This CDR3 is built from 15 residues. CDR1 is SGHKS and CDR2 is YYEKEE in the germline V gene (reference sequence). The CDR3 loop reads CASSFVRDGNQPQHF. For the CDR3, the DNA is TGTGCCAGCAGCTTCGTCAGGGACGGCAATCAGCCCCAGCATTTT.

V usage is TRBV5-1 and J usage is TRBJ2-3, with 7 bases identical to TRBD1. The V segment lost 0 bases and the J segment 2 bases; nucleotides outside the gene matches: 3. The V gene's germline CDR1 is SGHRS and CDR2 YFSETQ. CDR3 size: 15 residues. The CDR3 coding sequence is TGCGCCAGCAGCTTGGCAGGGGGAGACACAGATACGCAGTATTTT. Translating gives CASSLAGGDTDTQYF.